The source of this T cell receptor beta chain is a study of T cells in Graves' hyperthyroidism and ophthalmopathy. This clonotype was counted only a few times. The CDR3 runs to 16 residues. The V and J ends lost 3 bases and 5 bases, in that order; junction bases with no gene match: 11. Germline loops: CDR1 ENHRY, CDR2 SYGVKD. The CDR3 regions of TCR beta were amplified from RNA transcripts. In the first-round RT-PCR of the TCR CDR3, the HTBI primer set was used. One entry per CDR3 protein results from TCRdb running MiXCR on the multiplex PCR reads. The profile covers about 610,000 distinct CDR3 sequences, with 16% appearing a single time and 2.5% to 4% taken by the ten largest.

Sequenced sample: blood. This receptor was taken from a woman in her thirties or forties with Graves' ophthalmopathy. The chain is built from TRBV10-3 and TRBJ2-7, with 9 bases that match TRBD1. The CDR3 sequence is CAISDQGWTGANEQYF. Written as DNA, the CDR3 is TGTGCCATCAGTGATCAGGGTTGGACAGGGGCTAACGAGCAGTACTTC.